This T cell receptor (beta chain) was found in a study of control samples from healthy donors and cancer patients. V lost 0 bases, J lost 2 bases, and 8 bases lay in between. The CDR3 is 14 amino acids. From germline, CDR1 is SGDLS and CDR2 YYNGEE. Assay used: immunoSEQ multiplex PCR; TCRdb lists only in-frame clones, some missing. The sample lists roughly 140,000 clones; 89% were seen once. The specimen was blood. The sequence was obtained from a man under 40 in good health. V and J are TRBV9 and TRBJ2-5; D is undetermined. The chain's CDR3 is CASSVAPLQETQYF. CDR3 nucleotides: TGTGCCAGCAGCGTAGCTCCATTACAAGAGACCCAGTACTTC.